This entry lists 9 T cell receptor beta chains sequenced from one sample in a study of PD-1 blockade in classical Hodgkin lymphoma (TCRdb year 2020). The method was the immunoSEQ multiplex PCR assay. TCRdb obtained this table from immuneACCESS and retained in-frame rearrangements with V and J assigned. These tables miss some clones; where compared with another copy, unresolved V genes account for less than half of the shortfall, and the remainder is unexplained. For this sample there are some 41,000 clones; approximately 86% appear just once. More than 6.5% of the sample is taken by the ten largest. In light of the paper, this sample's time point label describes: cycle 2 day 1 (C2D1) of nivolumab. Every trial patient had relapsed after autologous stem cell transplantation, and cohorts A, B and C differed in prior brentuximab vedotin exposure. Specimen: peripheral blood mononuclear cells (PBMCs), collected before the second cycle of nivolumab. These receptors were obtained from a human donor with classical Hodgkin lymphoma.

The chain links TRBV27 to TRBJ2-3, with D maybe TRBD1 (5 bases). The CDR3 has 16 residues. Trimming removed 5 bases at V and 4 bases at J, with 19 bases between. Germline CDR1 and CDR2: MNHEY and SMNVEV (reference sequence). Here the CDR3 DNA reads TGTGCCAGCAGTCCACTGACAGAACCGGCTCCAGATACGCAGTATTTT. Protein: CASSPLTEPAPDTQYF.

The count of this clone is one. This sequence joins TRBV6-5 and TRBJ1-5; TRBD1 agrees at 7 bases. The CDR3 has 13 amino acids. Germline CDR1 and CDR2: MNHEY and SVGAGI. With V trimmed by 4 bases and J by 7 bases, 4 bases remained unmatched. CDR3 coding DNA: TGTGCCAGCAGTTCGACAGGGAGCCAGCCCCAGCATTTT. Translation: CASSSTGSQPQHF.

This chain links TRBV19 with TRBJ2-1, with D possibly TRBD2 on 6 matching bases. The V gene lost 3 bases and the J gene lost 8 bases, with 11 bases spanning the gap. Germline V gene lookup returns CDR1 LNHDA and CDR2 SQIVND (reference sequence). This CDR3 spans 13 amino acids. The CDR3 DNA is TGTGCCAGTAGTATTTATAGCGGATATGAGCAGTTCTTC. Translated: CASSIYSGYEQFF.

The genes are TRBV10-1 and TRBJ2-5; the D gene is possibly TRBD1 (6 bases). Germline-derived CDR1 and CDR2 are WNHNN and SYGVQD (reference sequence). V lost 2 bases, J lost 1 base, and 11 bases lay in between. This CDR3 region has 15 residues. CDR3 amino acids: CASSEDRSIQETQYF. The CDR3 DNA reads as TGCGCCAGCAGTGAGGACAGGAGCATCCAAGAGACCCAGTACTTC.

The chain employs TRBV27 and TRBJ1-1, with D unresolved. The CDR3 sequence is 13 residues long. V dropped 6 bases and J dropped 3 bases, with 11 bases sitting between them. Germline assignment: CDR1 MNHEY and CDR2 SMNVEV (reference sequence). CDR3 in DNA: TGTGCCAGCAGCCTTCTCTACGACACTGAAGCTTTCTTT. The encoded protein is CASSLLYDTEAFF.

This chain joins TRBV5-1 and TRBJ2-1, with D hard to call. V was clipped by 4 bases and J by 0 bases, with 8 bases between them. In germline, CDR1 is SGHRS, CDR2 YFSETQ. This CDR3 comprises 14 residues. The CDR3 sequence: CASSEQFSYNEQFF. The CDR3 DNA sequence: TGCGCCAGCAGCGAACAGTTCTCCTACAATGAGCAGTTCTTC.

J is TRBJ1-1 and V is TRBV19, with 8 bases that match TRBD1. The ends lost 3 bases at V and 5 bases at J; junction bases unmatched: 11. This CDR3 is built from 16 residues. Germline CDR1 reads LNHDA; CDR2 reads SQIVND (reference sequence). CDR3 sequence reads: CASSIRGWTGPTEAFF. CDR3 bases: TGTGCCAGTAGTATTCGGGGGTGGACAGGGCCGACTGAAGCTTTCTTT.

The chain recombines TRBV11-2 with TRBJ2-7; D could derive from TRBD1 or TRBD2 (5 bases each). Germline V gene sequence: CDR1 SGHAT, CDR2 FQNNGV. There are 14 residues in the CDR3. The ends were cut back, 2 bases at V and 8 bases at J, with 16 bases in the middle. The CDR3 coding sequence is TGTGCCAGCAGCTTACAGGGTTCCCTAGCACAGCAGTACTTC. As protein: CASSLQGSLAQQYF. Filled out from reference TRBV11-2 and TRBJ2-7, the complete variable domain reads EAGVAQSPRYKIIEKRQSVAFWCNPISGHATLYWYQQILGQGPKLLIQFQNNGVVDDSQLPKDRFSAERLKGVDSTLKIQPAKLEDSAVYLCASSLQGSLAQQYFGPGTRLTVT.

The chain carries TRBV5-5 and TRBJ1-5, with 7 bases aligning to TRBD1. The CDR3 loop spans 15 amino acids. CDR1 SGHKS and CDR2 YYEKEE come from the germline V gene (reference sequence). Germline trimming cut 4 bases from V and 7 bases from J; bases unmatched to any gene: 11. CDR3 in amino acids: CASSPRAGGRQPQHF. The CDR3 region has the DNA TGTGCCAGCAGCCCTAGAGCAGGGGGAAGGCAGCCCCAGCATTTT.